This entry is about one T cell receptor beta chain. Clones were sequenced by immunoSEQ multiplex PCR, and TCRdb holds only the in-frame ones, with some missing. The sample has some 85,000 clones, approximately 80% seen once. The data derive from a study of blood T cell repertoires in COVID-19. Germline V gene lookup returns CDR1 SGHVS and CDR2 FQNEAQ. CDR3 length equals 12 residues. V was shortened by 4 bases and J by 11 bases, with 12 bases between the two germline ends. This sequence joins TRBV7-8 and TRBJ2-1, with D possibly matching TRBD2 (6 bases). Sample: peripheral blood. This sequence was found in a human donor in a cohort sampled during active COVID-19. The chain's CDR3 is CASSSWRGKQFF. The CDR3 DNA follows: TGTGCCAGCAGCTCGTGGAGGGGTAAGCAGTTCTTC.